Listed below are T cell receptor beta chains from one sample, sequenced in a study of T cells after yellow fever vaccination. In TCRdb, the 5' RACE reads were re-called with MiXCR into one record per CDR3 protein. The sample consists of 200,000 to 300,000 distinct CDR3 sequences, roughly 6.3% of them appearing once. The source material was CD4+ T cells sorted from PBMCs, sampled on the day of the yellow fever booster vaccination. The receptor source for this set is a young man who received the YFV17D yellow fever vaccine. CDR3s include the opening cysteine and the closing phenylalanine or tryptophan. The order of the fields is clone size, J gene, V gene, D gene, CDR3 DNA, CDR3 protein. The D gene is left open where the match is weak. Clone size is stated in some rows and not others, as once, few, many or a class when expanded.

>many|TRBJ2-1|TRBV14|NA
TGTGCCAGCAGCCAAGGGGGAGCCTCCAATGAGCAGTTCTTC
CASSQGGASNEQFF
>NA|TRBJ2-5|TRBV4-2|NA
TGTGCCAGCAGCCAAGTCCCAGGGGAAGAGACCCAGTACTTC
CASSQVPGEETQYF
>few|TRBJ2-7|TRBV6-2/TRBV6-3|NA
TGTGCCAGCAGTACCGGGACCCACTTCCTAGGGGAGCAGTACTTC
CASSTGTHFLGEQYF
>NA|TRBJ2-7|TRBV20-1|NA
TGCAGTGAGACCAGCGGAATCGGCACCTACGAGCAGTACTTC
CSETSGIGTYEQYF
>many|TRBJ2-3|TRBV29-1|NA
TGCAGCGTCCGCCGGGCCGCAGATACGCAGTATTTT
CSVRRAADTQYF
>few|TRBJ2-2|TRBV6-1|TRBD2
TGTGCCATCGGGACTAGCGGGATGTACACCGGGGAGCTGTTTTTT
CAIGTSGMYTGELFF
>many|TRBJ1-1|TRBV5-1|TRBD1
TGCGCCAGCAGCTTACCCTCCGGGACAGCACTAAGCGAAGGGACTGAAGCTTTCTTT
CASSLPSGTALSEGTEAFF
>NA|TRBJ2-1|TRBV24-1|NA
TGTGCCACCAGTGACCTACTAGCCCGCGAGCAGTTCTTC
CATSDLLAREQFF
>NA|TRBJ2-3|TRBV5-1|TRBD2
TGCGCCAGCAGTCGAACCTCCGGGACTAGCGCATCCGTCGGCACAGATACGCAGTATTTT
CASSRTSGTSASVGTDTQYF
>NA|TRBJ1-3|TRBV11-2|NA
TGTGCCAGCAGCCCCGATCGGTCCAGGGCGGGTTTT
CASSPDRSRAGF
>few|TRBJ2-7|TRBV20-1|TRBD1
TGCAGTGCTAGAACCGGACAGGGGACCTCCTACGAGCAGTACTTC
CSARTGQGTSYEQYF
>few|TRBJ2-7|TRBV10-3|TRBD1
TGTGCCATCAGGGGACAGGGAGGGACCTACGAGCAGTACTTC
CAIRGQGGTYEQYF
>many|TRBJ1-6|TRBV27|NA
TGTGCCACCACGGTGGTGATCGGCTTTTCCTTT
CATTVVIGFSF
>many|TRBJ2-3|TRBV15|TRBD1
TGTGCCACCAGCAGGAAGGGGGCTATAGATACGCAGTATTTT
CATSRKGAIDTQYF
>NA|TRBJ2-2|TRBV29-1|NA
TGCAGCGTTGAAGAATTACCGGGACCGTACACCGGGGAGCTGTTTTTT
CSVEELPGPYTGELFF
>NA|TRBJ2-1|TRBV6-1|NA
TGTGCCAGCAGCTCGAGGTTGGGACCCCAGAGCTCCTACAATGAGCAGTTCTTC
CASSSRLGPQSSYNEQFF
>many|TRBJ2-2|TRBV19|NA
TGTGCCAGTAGCAGACAGCAATCGAACACCGGGGAGCTGTTTTTT
CASSRQQSNTGELFF
>NA|TRBJ2-3|TRBV3-1|TRBD2
TGTGCCAGCAGCCCGCATTTCGGGACTAGCGGGAGCGCAGATACGCAGTATTTT
CASSPHFGTSGSADTQYF
>NA|TRBJ2-5|TRBV6-7|NA
TGTGCCAGCAGTTCTCGTTTTCGGGCGGGAGAGACCCAGTACTTC
CASSSRFRAGETQYF
>many|TRBJ1-2|TRBV3-1|TRBD1
TGTGCCAGCAGAAACAGGGGCTATGGCTACACCTTC
CASRNRGYGYTF
>few|TRBJ2-5|TRBV7-2|TRBD2
TGTGCCAGCAGCGGGCCGACTAGCGGGATGGGTGAGACCCAGTACTTC
CASSGPTSGMGETQYF
>many|TRBJ2-7|TRBV20-1|NA
TGCAGTGCCGGATCGGGGACCTACGAGCAGTACTTC
CSAGSGTYEQYF
>few|TRBJ2-1|TRBV7-2|NA
TGTGCCAGCAGCTCCGGGGAGCGATACAATGAGCAGTTCTTC
CASSSGERYNEQFF
>NA|TRBJ2-1|TRBV19|TRBD2
TGTGCCAGTAGGGAGGGAGCTGGCGGGAGGTTCAATGAGCAGTTCTTC
CASREGAGGRFNEQFF
>few|TRBJ2-3|TRBV5-1|NA
TGCGCCAGCAGCTTAACTGGGCAGGGAGATACGCAGTATTTT
CASSLTGQGDTQYF
>NA|TRBJ2-3|TRBV20-1|TRBD2
TGCAGCCCTGGACTAGCGGGAATGAATACGCAGTATTTT
CSPGLAGMNTQYF
>many|TRBJ2-1|TRBV10-3|TRBD1
TGTGCCATCAGAACCGGGACAGGGGGCCTTTCGAGCTCCTACAATGAGCAGTTCTTC
CAIRTGTGGLSSSYNEQFF
>many|TRBJ2-1|TRBV28|NA
TGTGCCAGCAGTTCGTCAGGGTATCGGGACAATGAGCAGTTCTTC
CASSSSGYRDNEQFF
>many|TRBJ2-1|TRBV11-2|NA
TGTGCCAGCAGCAACCTGGGCGGGGCGTCCTACAATGAGCAGTTCTTC
CASSNLGGASYNEQFF
>NA|TRBJ2-7|TRBV24-1|NA
TGTGCCACCAGTGCTTCTGGGGGCCTGGGGGCCTACGAGCAGTACTTC
CATSASGGLGAYEQYF
>many|TRBJ2-3|TRBV7-2|TRBD2
TGTGCCAGCAGCTCAATTCGGGAGGAATTAGGAGATACGCAGTATTTT
CASSSIREELGDTQYF
>many|TRBJ2-1|TRBV6-2/TRBV6-3|TRBD1
TGTGCCAGCAGTGCTTCAGGGGGCGTAGTGCAGTTCTTC
CASSASGGVVQFF
>NA|TRBJ1-6|TRBV5-5|NA
TGTGCCAGCAGGCCCGGCGGCAGGGCCCTTGATTCACCCCTCCACTTT
CASRPGGRALDSPLHF
>few|TRBJ2-7|TRBV9|TRBD2
TGTGCCAGCAGCGTGAGTACTAGCGAAGACTACGAGCAGTACTTC
CASSVSTSEDYEQYF
>few|TRBJ1-5|TRBV5-5|NA
TGTGCCAGCAGCGGGGAAAGGGGCTTAGTTGAGCCCCAGCATTTT
CASSGERGLVEPQHF
>few|TRBJ1-1|TRBV29-1|NA
TGCAGCGTTAGGGGCGGTGGCACTGAAGCTTTCTTT
CSVRGGGTEAFF